The 9 T cell receptor beta chains listed next were all sequenced from one sample in a study of cytomegalovirus exposure and HLA in healthy donors. The PCR made use of 60 Vbeta and 13 Jbeta primers. Produced via immunoSEQ multiplex PCR; TCRdb's table is partial and in-frame only. The sample holds 90,000 to 120,000 clones, 77% seen once. Sequencing was done on a sample of PBMCs. The receptors derive from a male donor in good health and CMV-seronegative.

The chain is built from TRBV5-1 and TRBJ2-1; D is perhaps TRBD2 (6 bases). V was pared by 2 bases and J by 7 bases, with 7 bases between. CDR3 length: 12 residues. Germline lookup yields CDR1 SGHRS and CDR2 YFSETQ. The CDR3 coding sequence is TGCGCCAGCAGCTTTGGGAGGAATGAGCAGTTCTTC. This codes for CASSFGRNEQFF.

This chain links TRBV6-5 with TRBJ2-7; D perhaps matches TRBD2 (5 bases). The CDR3 is made up of 15 amino acids. V dropped 0 bases and J dropped 10 bases, with 19 bases sitting between them. Germline-derived CDR1 and CDR2 are MNHEY and SVGAGI. The CDR3 DNA is TGTGCCAGCAGTTACTCGAAATTGAGTAGGGAGAACCAGTACTTC. It translates to CASSYSKLSRENQYF.

This rearrangement joins TRBV2 to TRBJ2-3; D remains unclear. V was cut by 2 bases and J by 2 bases, with 8 bases left in between. Per germline, CDR1 SNHLY and CDR2 FYNNEI. The CDR3 has 14 residues. The CDR3 DNA is TGTGCCAGCAGTGAACCGAGCGCCACAGATACGCAGTATTTT. This gives the protein CASSEPSATDTQYF.

The CDR3 loop reads CSVEQDGYTF. CDR3 coding DNA: TGCAGCGTTGAGCAGGATGGCTACACCTTC. The V and J genes are TRBV29-1 and TRBJ1-2, with D unresolved. V gave up 3 bases and J gave up 6 bases, with 5 bases separating them. CDR1 and CDR2 from the germline V gene are SQVTM and ANQGSEA. This CDR3 is built from 10 residues. Using reference TRBV29-1 and TRBJ1-2 for the parts outside the CDR3, the full variable domain is SAVISQKPSRDICQRGTSLTIQCQVDSQVTMMFWYRQQPGQSLTLIATANQGSEATYESGFVIDKFPISRPNLTFSTLTVSNMSPEDSSIYLCSVEQDGYTFGSGTRLTVV.

V is TRBV27 and J is TRBJ1-1; 8 nucleotides align to TRBD1. This CDR3 spans 15 amino acids. V was pared by 6 bases and J by 1 base, with 7 bases of the junction left unmatched. Germline V CDR1 and CDR2: MNHEY, SMNVEV (reference sequence). CDR3 residues: CASSPRTGRNTEAFF. The CDR3 bases are TGTGCCAGCAGCCCTAGGACAGGGAGGAACACTGAAGCTTTCTTT.

The chain combines TRBV27 with TRBJ2-7, with D possibly matching TRBD2 (5 bases). The CDR3 totals 12 residues. CDR1 and CDR2 (germline): MNHEY, SMNVEV (reference sequence). V lost 5 bases to trimming and J lost 1 base, with 6 bases between them. CDR3 sequence: CASSPGSYEQYF. The DNA for the CDR3 is TGTGCCAGCAGTCCGGGATCCTACGAGCAGTACTTC.

The chain joins TRBV25-1 to TRBJ2-3, with 9 bases matching TRBD1. CDR1 is MGHDK and CDR2 is SYGVNS in the germline V gene. The CDR3 runs to 16 residues. Trimming took 3 bases from V and 2 from J; bases not matched to a gene: 6. Here the CDR3 reads CASSDVGTGNTDTQYF. DNA of the CDR3: TGTGCCAGCAGTGATGTTGGGACAGGGAACACAGATACGCAGTATTTT. Based on the CDR3 plus reference TRBV25-1 and TRBJ2-3, the full variable domain is EADIYQTPRYLVIGTGKKITLECSQTMGHDKMYWYQQDPGMELHLIHYSYGVNSTEKGDLSSESTVSRIRTEHFPLTLESARPSHTSQYLCASSDVGTGNTDTQYFGPGTRLTVL.

The V gene is TRBV6-1, the J gene TRBJ2-7; 7 bases map to TRBD2. Germline V gene sequence: CDR1 MNHNS, CDR2 SASEGT. The CDR3 is made up of 19 amino acids. After removal of 4 bases from V and 7 bases from J, the junction contained 25 bases not matched to a gene. The CDR3 spells CASSALRAGRREKTGEQYF. CDR3 DNA sequence: TGTGCCAGCAGTGCCCTTAGGGCGGGGAGGCGGGAGAAGACGGGAGAGCAGTACTTC.

The sample holds a few counts of this clone. V usage is TRBV29-1 and J usage is TRBJ1-2; D is possibly TRBD1 (6 bases). CDR3 length equals 16 residues. Germline V lookup: CDR1 SQVTM, CDR2 ANQGSEA. Trimming stripped 5 bases from V and 7 bases from J, with 26 bases between. CDR3 nucleotide sequence: TGCAGCGTTAACCGGGACACGCACCCCTTGAGAGGTGGCTACACCTTC. Its protein is CSVNRDTHPLRGGYTF.